This entry features one T cell receptor beta chain sequence. Antigen specificity is unknown. This sample was taken from a study of T cell responses to AZD1222 COVID-19 vaccine. The study, taken as a whole, reports: Most donors were white British and more were female, and clonal diversity was possibly underestimated. Just a handful of AZD1222 recipients tested seropositive at baseline. Increases in Spike-specific TCR breadth and depth were seen after two AZD1222 doses.

This CDR3 region has 14 residues. The germline CDR1 and CDR2 sequences are SGHNT and YYREEE (reference sequence). The V end lost 1 base, the J end lost 3 bases, and 10 bases lay between the germline ends. Data came from immunoSEQ multiplex PCR; TCRdb stores just in-frame clones and leaves some out. The sample holds more than 150,000 clones, around 92% seen once. The chain joins TRBV5-4 to TRBJ1-2; perhaps TRBD1 as D (5 bases). The sample was peripheral blood, taken on day 0 of AZD1222 vaccination. The origin of this receptor is an adult in good health. CDR3 protein: CASSLRDRYYGYTF. Written as DNA, the CDR3 is TGTGCCAGCAGCTTGAGGGACCGTTACTATGGCTACACCTTC. The variable domain in full, completed from reference TRBV5-4 and TRBJ1-2, reads ETGVTQSPTHLIKTRGQQVTLRCSSQSGHNTVSWYQQALGQGPQFIFQYYREEENGRGNFPPRFSGLQFPNYSSELNVNALELDDSALYLCASSLRDRYYGYTFGSGTRLTVV.